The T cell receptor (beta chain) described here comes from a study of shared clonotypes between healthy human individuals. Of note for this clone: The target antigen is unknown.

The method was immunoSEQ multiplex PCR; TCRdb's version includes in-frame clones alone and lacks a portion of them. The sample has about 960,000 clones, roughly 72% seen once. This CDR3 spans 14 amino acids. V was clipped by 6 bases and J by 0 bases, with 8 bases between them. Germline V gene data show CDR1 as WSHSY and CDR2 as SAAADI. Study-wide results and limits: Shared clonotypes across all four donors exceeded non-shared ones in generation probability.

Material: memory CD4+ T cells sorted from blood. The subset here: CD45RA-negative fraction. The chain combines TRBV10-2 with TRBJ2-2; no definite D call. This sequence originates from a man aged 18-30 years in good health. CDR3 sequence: CASRLDSNTGELFF. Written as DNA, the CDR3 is TGCGCCAGCAGATTAGACTCGAACACCGGGGAGCTGTTTTTT.